This T cell receptor (beta chain) was obtained from a study of control samples from healthy donors and cancer patients. The assay was immunoSEQ multiplex PCR, and TCRdb's table has in-frame clones only and misses some. The table shows 100,000 to 150,000 clones, with roughly 92% occurring only once. The CDR3 sequence is 18 residues long. The germline V and J ends were trimmed by 1 base and 3 bases, with 21 bases remaining between them. Germline V CDR1 and CDR2: SGHVS, FQNEAQ. This receptor was identified in a man older than 75 with head and neck cancer. V and J are TRBV7-8 and TRBJ2-5, with a possible D match to TRBD1 (5 bases). Sequencing input: PBMCs. The CDR3 DNA sequence: TGTGCCAGCAGCTTAGGACAGCCTAAAATTAAAGGAGAAGAGACCCAGTACTTC. It yields the protein CASSLGQPKIKGEETQYF.